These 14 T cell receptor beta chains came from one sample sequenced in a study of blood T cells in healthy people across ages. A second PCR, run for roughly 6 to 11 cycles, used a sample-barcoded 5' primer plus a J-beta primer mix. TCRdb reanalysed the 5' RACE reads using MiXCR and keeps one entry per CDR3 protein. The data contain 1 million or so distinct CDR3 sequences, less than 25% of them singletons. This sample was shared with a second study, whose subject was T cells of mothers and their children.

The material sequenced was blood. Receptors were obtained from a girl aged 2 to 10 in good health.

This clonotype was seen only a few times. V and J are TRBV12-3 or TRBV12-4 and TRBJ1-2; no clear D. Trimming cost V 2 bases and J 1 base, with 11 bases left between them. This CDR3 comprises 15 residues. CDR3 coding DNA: TGTGCCAGCAGTTTAATCGAGGGCCTTAACTATGGCTACACCTTC. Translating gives CASSLIEGLNYGYTF.

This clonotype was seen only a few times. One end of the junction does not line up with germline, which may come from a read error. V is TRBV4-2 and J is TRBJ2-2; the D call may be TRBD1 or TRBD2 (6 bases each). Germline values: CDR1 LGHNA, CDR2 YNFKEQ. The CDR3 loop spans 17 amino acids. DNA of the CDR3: TGTGCCAGCAGCCAAGGGGGGGCAGGTTCACCCACCGGGGAGCTGTTCTTT. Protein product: CASSQGGAGSPTGELFF.

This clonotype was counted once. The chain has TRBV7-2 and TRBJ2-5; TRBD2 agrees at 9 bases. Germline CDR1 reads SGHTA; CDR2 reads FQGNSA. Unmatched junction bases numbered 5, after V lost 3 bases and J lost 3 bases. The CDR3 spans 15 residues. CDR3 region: CASSLVAGEKETQYF. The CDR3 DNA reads TGTGCCAGCAGCTTGGTAGCGGGAGAAAAAGAGACCCAGTACTTC. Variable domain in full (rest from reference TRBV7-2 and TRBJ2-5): GAGVSQSPSNKVTEKGKDVELRCDPISGHTALYWYRQSLGQGLEFLIYFQGNSAPDKSGLPSDRFSAERTGGSVSTLTIQRTQQEDSAVYLCASSLVAGEKETQYFGPGTRLLVL.

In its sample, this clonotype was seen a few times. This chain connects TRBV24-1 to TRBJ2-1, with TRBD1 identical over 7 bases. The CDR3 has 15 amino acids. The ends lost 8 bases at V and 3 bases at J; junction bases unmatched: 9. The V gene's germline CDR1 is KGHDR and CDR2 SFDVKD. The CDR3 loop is CATNPTGKGYNEQFF. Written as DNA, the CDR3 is TGTGCCACCAACCCGACAGGGAAGGGCTACAATGAGCAGTTCTTC.

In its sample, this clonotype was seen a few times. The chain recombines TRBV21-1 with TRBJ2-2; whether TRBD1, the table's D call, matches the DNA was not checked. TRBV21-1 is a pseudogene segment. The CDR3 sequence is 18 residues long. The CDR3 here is CASSKAQEGQRYTGELFF. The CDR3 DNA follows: TGTGCCAGCAGCAAAGCGCAGGAAGGACAGAGGTACACCGGGGAGCTGTTTTTT.

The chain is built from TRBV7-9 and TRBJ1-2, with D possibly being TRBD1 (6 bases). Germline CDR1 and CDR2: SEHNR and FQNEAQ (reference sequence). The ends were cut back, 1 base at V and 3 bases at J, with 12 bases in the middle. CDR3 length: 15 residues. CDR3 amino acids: CASSLESGTHYGYTF. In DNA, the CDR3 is TGTGCCAGCAGCTTAGAGTCCGGGACACACTATGGCTACACCTTC.

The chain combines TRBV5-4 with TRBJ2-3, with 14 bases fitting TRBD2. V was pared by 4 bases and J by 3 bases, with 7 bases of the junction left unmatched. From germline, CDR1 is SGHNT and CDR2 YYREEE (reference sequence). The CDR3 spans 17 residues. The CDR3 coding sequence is TGTGCCAGCAGCCCCGGGACTAGCGGGAGTAGGACAGATACGCAGTATTTT. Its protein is CASSPGTSGSRTDTQYF.

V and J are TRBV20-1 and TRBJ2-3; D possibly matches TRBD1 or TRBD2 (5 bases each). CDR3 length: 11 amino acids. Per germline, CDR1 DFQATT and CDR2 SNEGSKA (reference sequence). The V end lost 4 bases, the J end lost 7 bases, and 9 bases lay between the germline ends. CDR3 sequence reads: CSANSGHTQYF. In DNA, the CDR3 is TGCAGTGCTAATTCGGGGCATACGCAGTATTTT.

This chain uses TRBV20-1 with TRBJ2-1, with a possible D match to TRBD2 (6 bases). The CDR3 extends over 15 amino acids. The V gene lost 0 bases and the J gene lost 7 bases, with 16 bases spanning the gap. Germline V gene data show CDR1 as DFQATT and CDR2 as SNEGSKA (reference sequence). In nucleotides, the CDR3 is TGCAGTGCTAGAGATTCGCGGCGGGATGGAAATGAGCAGTTCTTC. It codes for CSARDSRRDGNEQFF.

The CDR3 bases are TGTGCCACCAGTCCGGGCGGGACCAAAAAGCAGACCCAGTACTTC. Its protein product is CATSPGGTKKQTQYF. V usage is TRBV15 and J usage is TRBJ2-5, with a possible D match to TRBD2 (6 bases). The CDR3 spans 15 residues. V lost 6 bases and J 6 bases, leaving 20 bases between the germline ends. Germline CDR1 and CDR2: LNHNV and YYDKDF (reference sequence).

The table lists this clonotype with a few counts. CDR3 region: CASSAGWTSGSYEQYF. In DNA, the CDR3 is TGTGCCAGCAGTGCCGGATGGACTAGCGGGAGTTACGAGCAGTACTTC. The V call is TRBV2, the J call TRBJ2-7; 13 nucleotides line up with TRBD2. Germline CDR1 is SNHLY and CDR2 is FYNNEI. The CDR3 runs to 16 residues. J gave up 4 bases and V 4 bases, and 7 bases lay outside the gene matches.

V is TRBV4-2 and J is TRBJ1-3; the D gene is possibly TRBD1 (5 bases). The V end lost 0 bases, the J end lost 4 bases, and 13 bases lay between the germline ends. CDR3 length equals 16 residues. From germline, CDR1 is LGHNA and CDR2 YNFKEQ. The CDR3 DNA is TGTGCCAGCAGCCAAGAATTCATCGGGGCCGGAAACACCATATATTTT. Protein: CASSQEFIGAGNTIYF.

The CDR3 is CSVGRRLTNNEQFF. The CDR3 DNA reads as TGCAGCGTGGGAAGGCGGCTTACAAACAATGAGCAGTTCTTC. The rearrangement uses TRBV29-1 and TRBJ2-1; D unclear. Trimming took off 6 bases at V and 5 bases at J, with 17 bases between the two ends. CDR3 length: 14 residues. Germline assignment: CDR1 SQVTM and CDR2 ANQGSEA.

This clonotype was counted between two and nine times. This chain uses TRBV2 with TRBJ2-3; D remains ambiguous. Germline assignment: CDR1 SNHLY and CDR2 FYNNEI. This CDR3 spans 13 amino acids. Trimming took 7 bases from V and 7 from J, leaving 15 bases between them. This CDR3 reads CASILPPRYTQYF. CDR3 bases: TGTGCCAGCATCCTGCCACCTCGATATACGCAGTATTTT.